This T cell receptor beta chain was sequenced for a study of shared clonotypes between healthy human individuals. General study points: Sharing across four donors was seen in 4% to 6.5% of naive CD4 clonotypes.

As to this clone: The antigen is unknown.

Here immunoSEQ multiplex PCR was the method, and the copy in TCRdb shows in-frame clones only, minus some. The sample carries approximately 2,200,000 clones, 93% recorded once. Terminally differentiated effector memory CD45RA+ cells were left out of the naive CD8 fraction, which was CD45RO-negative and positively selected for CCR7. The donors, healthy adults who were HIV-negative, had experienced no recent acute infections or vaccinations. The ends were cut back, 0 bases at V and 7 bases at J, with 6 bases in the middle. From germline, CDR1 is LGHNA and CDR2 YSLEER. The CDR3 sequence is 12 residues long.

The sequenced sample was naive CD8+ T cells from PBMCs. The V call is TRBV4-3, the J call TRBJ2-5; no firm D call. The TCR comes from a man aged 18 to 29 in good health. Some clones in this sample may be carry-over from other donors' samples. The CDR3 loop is CASSQDRRTQYF. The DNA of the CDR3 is TGCGCCAGCAGCCAAGACAGGAGGACCCAGTACTTC.